What follows are 24 T cell receptor beta chains derived from one specimen sequenced in a study of cytomegalovirus exposure and HLA in healthy donors. The table came from immunoSEQ multiplex PCR; TCRdb's copy has only in-frame clones and leaves some out. The sample contains roughly 150,000 clones, about nine tenths of which appear only once. The sequenced sample consisted of PBMCs. Receptors were obtained from a woman under 30 in good health and CMV-seropositive.

J is TRBJ1-3 and V is TRBV18; weak D call: TRBD1 (6 bases). Deletions cut 3 bases from V and 4 bases from J, with 16 bases between. CDR1 and CDR2 from the germline V gene are KGHSH and LQKENI. The CDR3 runs to 16 residues. The DNA of the CDR3 is TGTGCCAGCTCACCCCAAACGACAGGCTCCGGAAACACCATATATTTT. Translating it yields CASSPQTTGSGNTIYF.

J is TRBJ1-3 and V is TRBV6-1, with 10 bases aligning to TRBD1. Germline assignment: CDR1 MNHNS and CDR2 SASEGT. Trimming removed 0 bases from V and 8 bases from J; junction bases left unmatched: 7. The CDR3 is made up of 16 amino acids. CDR3 sequence: CASSEAGQGDEDTIYF. The CDR3 DNA is TGTGCCAGCAGTGAAGCCGGACAGGGGGATGAGGACACCATATATTTT.

The chain employs TRBV6-1 and TRBJ2-7; 8 bases align to TRBD2. Per germline, CDR1 MNHNS and CDR2 SASEGT. The ends lost 0 bases at V and 2 bases at J; junction bases unmatched: 3. CDR3 length equals 15 residues. CDR3: CASSEALAGAYEQYF. The CDR3 DNA reads as TGTGCCAGCAGTGAAGCCCTAGCGGGTGCCTACGAGCAGTACTTC.

The sample holds a few counts of this clone. This chain joins TRBV5-4 and TRBJ1-2, with 7 bases that match TRBD1. The CDR3 extends over 13 amino acids. Germline CDR1 SGHNT, CDR2 YYREEE (reference sequence). The junction had 1 base not matched to a gene; V was cut back by 4 bases and J by 1 base. The CDR3 region has the DNA TGTGCCAGCAGCAGGGACAGTAACTATGGCTACACCTTC. It is translated as CASSRDSNYGYTF.

This clone appeared a few times. V is TRBV30 and J is TRBJ1-1; 11 nucleotides agree with TRBD1. J gave up 4 bases and V 3 bases, and 4 bases lay outside the gene matches. The CDR3 is 14 residues long. Germline V gene sequence: CDR1 GTSNPN, CDR2 SVGIG (reference sequence). The CDR3 region has the DNA TGTGCCTGGAGGACCGGGACAGGGGGCACTGAAGCTTTCTTT. It is translated as CAWRTGTGGTEAFF.

The table lists this clone with a count of one. In DNA, the CDR3 is TGTGCCAGCAGCTCACACGACAGGGGGCGATTTGGCTACACCTTC. Amino acid sequence: CASSSHDRGRFGYTF. J is TRBJ1-2 and V is TRBV6-5; 10 bases align to TRBD1. CDR1 is MNHEY, CDR2 SVGAGI, per germline. CDR3 length equals 15 residues. V shed 6 bases, J shed 7 bases, and the junction held 11 bases outside the gene matches.

The chain uses TRBV7-9 and TRBJ1-2; 7 positions match TRBD1. The CDR3 runs 15 residues. The V gene end was trimmed by 1 base and the J gene end by 5 bases; junction bases not matched to a gene: 7. Germline-derived CDR1 and CDR2 are SEHNR and FQNEAQ (reference sequence). The CDR3 nucleotides are TGTGCCAGCAGCTTAGAGGGGACAGAGAGATATGGCTACACCTTC. Translation gives CASSLEGTERYGYTF.

The CDR3 DNA sequence: TGTGCCTGGAGCTATACAGGGGATCCTGGCTACACCTTC. This encodes CAWSYTGDPGYTF. V is TRBV30 and J is TRBJ1-2, with TRBD1 matching 7 bases. J gave up 7 bases and V 3 bases, and 8 bases lay outside the gene matches. This CDR3 comprises 13 residues. Germline V gives CDR1 GTSNPN, CDR2 SVGIG (reference sequence).

The V gene is TRBV6-5, the J gene TRBJ2-7; TRBD1 might be the D (6 bases). The CDR3 consists of 12 residues. Germline CDR1 MNHEY, CDR2 SVGAGI. Trimming stripped 6 bases from V and 3 bases from J, with 9 bases between. CDR3 coding DNA: TGTGCCAGCAGGGACAGTTTCTACGAGCAGTACTTC. It translates to CASRDSFYEQYF.

This clone has a single count. The chain combines TRBV4-3 with TRBJ2-7; tentatively, D is TRBD2 (7 bases). The CDR3 consists of 17 residues. Germline V CDR1 and CDR2: LGHNA, YSLEER. V lost 1 base, J lost 0 bases, and 16 bases lay in between. CDR3 coding DNA: TGCGCCAGCAGCCAAGGCATCTCCGGGGGGCTCTCCTACGAGCAGTACTTC. It translates to CASSQGISGGLSYEQYF.

This chain connects TRBV2 to TRBJ2-7, with 7 bases matching TRBD1. From germline, CDR1 is SNHLY and CDR2 FYNNEI. The CDR3 is made up of 13 amino acids. Trimming at V came to 5 bases and at J to 2 bases, leaving 3 bases not matched to a gene. CDR3 nucleotides: TGTGCCAGCAGTTGGCAGGGGGCCTACGAGCAGTACTTC. This encodes CASSWQGAYEQYF.

The chain joins TRBV19 to TRBJ1-2, with 7 bases matching TRBD1. Germline assignment: CDR1 LNHDA and CDR2 SQIVND (reference sequence). The CDR3 has 14 residues. J gave up 7 bases and V 5 bases, and 10 bases lay outside the gene matches. CDR3 residues: CASSVYRGDGGYTF. DNA for the CDR3: TGTGCCAGTAGTGTATACAGGGGAGACGGTGGCTACACCTTC.

The chain links TRBV4-1 to TRBJ2-7; weak D call: TRBD2 (6 bases). The V end was cut by 4 bases, the J end by 2 bases, with 15 bases between. The CDR3 is made up of 15 amino acids. Germline V gene sequence: CDR1 MGHRA, CDR2 YSYEKL. The CDR3, as DNA: TGCGCCAGCAGCCTACAGGCGGGGTCTGCCTACGAGCAGTACTTC. The encoded protein is CASSLQAGSAYEQYF.

This clone has a single count. This chain joins TRBV4-1 and TRBJ1-2, with TRBD1 matching 9 bases. This CDR3 comprises 16 residues. Germline CDR1 reads MGHRA; CDR2 reads YSYEKL. The ends lost 1 base at V and 6 bases at J; junction bases unmatched: 9. The CDR3 nucleotides read TGCGCCAGCAGCCAAGTTTTTCGGACAGGGGTTAATGGCTACACCTTC. Amino acids: CASSQVFRTGVNGYTF.

This rearrangement joins TRBV29-1 to TRBJ2-1; 8 nucleotides line up with TRBD2. In germline, CDR1 is SQVTM, CDR2 ANQGSEA. This CDR3 region has 15 residues. Trimming removed 4 bases from V and 5 bases from J; junction bases left unmatched: 10. Written as DNA, the CDR3 is TGCAGCGTTGCTATGTACGCAGCGGGAGACAATGAGCAGTTCTTC. As protein: CSVAMYAAGDNEQFF.

This chain joins TRBV10-2 and TRBJ1-2; D might be TRBD1 (6 bases). V lost 5 bases and J lost 1, with 8 bases in between. CDR3 size: 13 residues. Per the germline V gene, CDR1 is WSHSY and CDR2 is SAAADI. The CDR3 bases are TGCGCCAGCAGTCCAGGGGTTAACTATGGCTACACCTTC. It is translated as CASSPGVNYGYTF.

This clone was detected a few times. The rearrangement links TRBV7-3 to TRBJ1-2; tentative D call: TRBD1 (6 bases). CDR1 SGHTA and CDR2 FQGTGA come from the germline V gene. This CDR3 is 13 amino acids long. V gave up 6 bases and J gave up 10 bases, with 18 bases separating them. The DNA for the CDR3 is TGTGCCAGCAGTTTGCCCGGGACATTCGACTACACCTTC. Its protein is CASSLPGTFDYTF.

This chain links TRBV4-2 with TRBJ2-4; tentative D call: TRBD2 (5 bases). Germline values: CDR1 LGHNA, CDR2 YNFKEQ. V gave up 0 bases and J gave up 7 bases, with 16 bases separating them. The CDR3 length is 16 residues. CDR3: CASSQEVSRGMNIQYF. CDR3 coding DNA: TGTGCCAGCAGCCAAGAAGTCAGTCGGGGAATGAACATTCAGTACTTC.

The chain uses TRBV4-2 and TRBJ2-1; 7 nucleotides line up with TRBD1. The CDR3 length is 15 residues. The junction had 4 bases not matched to a gene; V was cut back by 1 base and J by 4 bases. Germline lookup yields CDR1 LGHNA and CDR2 YNFKEQ. CDR3 sequence (DNA): TGTGCCAGCAGCCAAGGGACAGGAGAATACAATGAGCAGTTCTTC. This translates into CASSQGTGEYNEQFF.

This clone appeared a single time. This chain uses TRBV6-5 with TRBJ1-1; D call uncertain. Per the germline V gene, CDR1 is MNHEY and CDR2 is SVGAGI. Trimming shortened V by 5 bases and J by 11 bases, and 18 bases separated the two germline ends. The CDR3 is made up of 13 amino acids. The DNA of the CDR3 is TGTGCCAGCAGTCGGTTCGGGGTAGCAGTGGCTTTCTTT. This translates into CASSRFGVAVAFF.

J is TRBJ2-7 and V is TRBV7-9, with D tentatively TRBD2 (6 bases). The CDR3 is 15 amino acids. The germline CDR1 and CDR2 sequences are SEHNR and FQNEAQ (reference sequence). The V end was cut by 5 bases, the J end by 5 bases, with 19 bases between. CDR3 in amino acids: CASSPPPGVGDEQYF. As DNA, the CDR3 is TGTGCCAGCAGCCCCCCCCCGGGGGTAGGGGACGAGCAGTACTTC.

The chain carries TRBV4-1 and TRBJ1-4; the D gene is possibly TRBD1 (5 bases). The CDR3 has 14 residues. Trimming took off 0 bases at V and 17 bases at J, with 19 bases between the two ends. Per the germline V gene, CDR1 is MGHRA and CDR2 is YSYEKL. CDR3 in DNA: TGCGCCAGCAGCCAAGATTTTATCGGGGGAGGGAGATTTTTT. Amino acid sequence: CASSQDFIGGGRFF.

V and J are TRBV7-8 and TRBJ1-4, with D possibly being TRBD1 (6 bases). Between the trimmed V and J ends, which lost 1 base and 7 bases, there was a span of 7 bases. Germline CDR1 is SGHVS and CDR2 is FQNEAQ. CDR3 size: 13 residues. The CDR3 loop is CASSLGGGEKLFF. As DNA, the CDR3 is TGTGCCAGCAGCTTAGGAGGGGGTGAAAAACTGTTTTTT. The whole variable domain, filled in from reference TRBV7-8 and TRBJ1-4, reads GAGVSQSPRYKVAKRGQDVALRCDPISGHVSLFWYQQALGQGPEFLTYFQNEAQLDKSGLPSDRFFAERPEGSVSTLKIQRTQQEDSAVYLCASSLGGGEKLFFGSGTQLSVL.

On this clone itself: At the DNA level, this CDR3 is encoded by other sequences in the same sample as well. The J gene is TRBJ2-2, the V gene TRBV6-5, with no clear D. The CDR3 sequence is 14 residues long. Germline V gives CDR1 MNHEY, CDR2 SVGAGI. Trimming removed 0 bases from V and 5 bases from J, with 7 bases in between. The CDR3 bases are TGTGCCAGCAGTTACTCGAGAGGAACCGGGGAGCTGTTTTTT. This translates into CASSYSRGTGELFF.